The clone carrying this TCR beta chain came up a few times. As yet, its antigen is unknown. The sample comes from a study of CD8 T cells in ankylosing spondylitis. Study-level points and caveats: Made up of 7 to 9 highly homologous variants, a TCR beta motif appeared characteristic of ankylosing spondylitis blood.

MiXCR was run by TCRdb on the 5' RACE reads, yielding one entry per CDR3 protein. Here the sample spans 200,000 to 250,000 distinct CDR3 sequences, roughly 18% being singletons. This CDR3 region has 14 residues. With 3 bases removed from V and 1 base from J, the gap between germline ends came to 8 bases. Germline assignment: CDR1 SGDLS and CDR2 YYNGEE. Specimen: blood, either unsorted or a sorted T cell fraction (not recorded which). The chain carries TRBV9 and TRBJ1-5; D call uncertain. This TCR was sampled from a male donor with ankylosing spondylitis. The CDR3 loop is CASSDRESNQPQHF. The CDR3 DNA is TGTGCCAGCAGCGACCGGGAGAGCAATCAGCCCCAGCATTTT.